Presented here are 18 T cell receptor beta chains from one specimen sequenced in a study of blood T cell repertoires in COVID-19. Generated by immunoSEQ multiplex PCR, the TCRdb table keeps only in-frame clones and is missing some. The profile shows about 440,000 clones, around 88% of them singletons. The material sequenced was peripheral blood. The receptors shown here come from a woman in her forties or fifties with COVID-19, enrolled during active disease.

DNA for the CDR3: TGTGCCAGCAGGGCGGGGTGGGGGGTCACTGAAGCTTTCTTT. Its translation: CASRAGWGVTEAFF. The J gene is TRBJ1-1, the V gene TRBV6-5; TRBD1 might be the D (5 bases). V was trimmed by 6 bases and J by 4 bases, leaving 15 bases between them. CDR1 MNHEY and CDR2 SVGAGI come from the germline V gene. The CDR3 runs 14 residues.

The chain couples TRBV7-3 to TRBJ2-1; D perhaps matches TRBD2 (7 bases). V lost 5 bases to trimming and J lost 10 bases, with 15 bases between them. The CDR3 spans 13 residues. The germline V gene has CDR1 SGHTA and CDR2 FQGTGA. CDR3 DNA: TGTGCCAGCAGCCTCGGGGGGCCGCGGGAGCAGTTCTTC. This gives the protein CASSLGGPREQFF.

Only one count was recorded for this clone. The V call is TRBV7-2, the J call TRBJ2-1; tentative D call: TRBD2 (6 bases). The CDR3 contains 13 residues. V lost 4 bases to trimming and J lost 7 bases, with 11 bases between them. Germline-derived CDR1 and CDR2 are SGHTA and FQGNSA. CDR3 nucleotides: TGTGCCAGCAGCTCGGGACTGTTAAATGAGCAGTTCTTC. This gives the protein CASSSGLLNEQFF.

This chain joins TRBV3-1 (or the pseudogene TRBV3-2) and TRBJ1-2, with 10 bases fitting TRBD1. Per germline, CDR1 LGHDT and CDR2 YNNKEL (reference sequence). V shed 1 base, J shed 1 base, and the junction held 6 bases outside the gene matches. The CDR3 loop spans 17 amino acids. The CDR3 spells CASSQVGTGVVNYGYTF. The CDR3 DNA sequence: TGTGCCAGCAGCCAAGTTGGGACAGGGGTCGTTAACTATGGCTACACCTTC.

CDR3: CAAGNGGTSTDTQYF. Written as DNA, the CDR3 is TGTGCCGCGGGGAACGGGGGTACTAGCACAGATACGCAGTATTTT. The rearrangement joins TRBV30 to TRBJ2-3, with D tentatively TRBD2 (6 bases). Germline-derived CDR1 and CDR2 are GTSNPN and SVGIG (reference sequence). Trimming removed 8 bases at V and 0 bases at J, with 18 bases between. This CDR3 comprises 15 residues.

The V and J genes are TRBV19 and TRBJ1-1; D uncertain. CDR3 size: 11 residues. The V end lost 10 bases, the J end lost 0 bases, and 6 bases lay between the germline ends. The germline V gene encodes CDR1 LNHDA and CDR2 SQIVND (reference sequence). CDR3 residues: CATSMNTEAFF. CDR3 coding DNA: TGTGCCACCTCTATGAACACTGAAGCTTTCTTT.

The chain couples TRBV27 to TRBJ2-2; D uncertain. The CDR3 has 16 amino acids. Looked up from germline, CDR1 is MNHEY and CDR2 is SMNVEV (reference sequence). Trimming removed 6 bases from V and 7 bases from J, with 21 bases in between. This chain's CDR3 is CASSPRITLWVGELFF. DNA for the CDR3: TGTGCCAGCAGCCCTAGAATAACCTTGTGGGTCGGGGAGCTGTTTTTT.

The chain has TRBV28 and TRBJ1-2, with D possibly matching TRBD1 (5 bases). Germline values: CDR1 MDHEN, CDR2 SYDVKM. This CDR3 has 16 amino acids. Trimming left V 4 bases short and J 6 bases short, with 21 bases between. CDR3 in amino acids: CASSSPGEGRYHGYTF. The CDR3 DNA sequence: TGTGCCAGCAGTTCCCCGGGGGAGGGGCGTTATCATGGCTACACCTTC.

The chain links TRBV7-8 to TRBJ2-7; 8 bases are a match to TRBD1. J gave up 1 base and V 4 bases, and 12 bases lay outside the gene matches. The germline V gene has CDR1 SGHVS and CDR2 FQNEAQ. CDR3 size: 17 residues. The CDR3 reads CASSSSLGGQASYEQYF. The CDR3 DNA follows: TGTGCCAGCAGCTCCTCCTTAGGGGGACAGGCTTCCTACGAGCAGTACTTC.

The rearrangement uses TRBV5-4 and TRBJ2-5; D perhaps matches TRBD2 (6 bases). CDR3 length: 15 residues. Germline V gene lookup returns CDR1 SGHNT and CDR2 YYREEE (reference sequence). V lost 3 bases, J lost 1 base, and 13 bases lay in between. CDR3 bases: TGTGCCAGCAGCTGGGGACTGCCTAGCCAAGAGACCCAGTACTTC. Translating it yields CASSWGLPSQETQYF.

V usage is TRBV6-5 and J usage is TRBJ1-6; TRBD1 is a possible D gene (5 bases). With 10 bases removed from V and 7 bases from J, the gap between germline ends came to 17 bases. CDR3 length: 14 amino acids. The V gene's germline CDR1 is MNHEY and CDR2 SVGAGI. Here the CDR3 DNA reads TGTGCCACCCCGGGGGGGACTGGAAATTCACCCCTCCACTTT. Its translation: CATPGGTGNSPLHF.

This clone was counted a single time. The chain links TRBV20-1 to TRBJ2-5; 9 bases align to TRBD2. Germline CDR1 is DFQATT and CDR2 is SNEGSKA (reference sequence). The CDR3 length is 14 residues. J lost 1 base, V lost 3 bases, and 3 bases had no gene match. The CDR3 DNA reads TGCAGTGCTAGTGTACTAGCGGGCCAAGAGACCCAGTACTTC. It translates to CSASVLAGQETQYF.

The chain couples TRBV6-5 to TRBJ2-7; D remains unclear. This CDR3 region has 11 residues. Per the germline V gene, CDR1 is MNHEY and CDR2 is SVGAGI. V shed 0 bases and J shed 13 bases, with 10 bases lying between them. In DNA form, the CDR3 reads TGTGCCAGCAGTTACTCGGGCACCTCCTACTTC. Translation: CASSYSGTSYF.

The rearrangement links TRBV20-1 to TRBJ1-1; 10 bases are a match to TRBD1. J gave up 10 bases and V 3 bases, and 14 bases lay outside the gene matches. Germline V lookup: CDR1 DFQATT, CDR2 SNEGSKA (reference sequence). The CDR3 is 15 amino acids. CDR3 sequence: CSASAGTGVLSGAFF. The CDR3 DNA is TGCAGTGCTAGTGCCGGGACAGGGGTCCTGAGTGGAGCTTTCTTT.

The chain joins TRBV7-6 to TRBJ2-3; unclear D gene. The CDR3 is 13 residues long. V dropped 5 bases and J dropped 4 bases, with 10 bases sitting between them. Germline V gives CDR1 SGHVS, CDR2 FNYEAQ. Written as DNA, the CDR3 is TGTGCCAGCAGCGCCTACCTGGCAGATACGCAGTATTTT. Its translation is CASSAYLADTQYF.

The chain carries TRBV27 and TRBJ1-2; D perhaps matches TRBD1 (5 bases). Germline V lookup: CDR1 MNHEY, CDR2 SMNVEV (reference sequence). The V end was cut by 3 bases, the J end by 4 bases, with 9 bases between. The CDR3 has 13 amino acids. The CDR3 is CASSLEGSYGYTF. For the CDR3, the DNA is TGTGCCAGCAGTTTGGAGGGGAGCTATGGCTACACCTTC.

The chain carries TRBV7-9 and TRBJ2-3; a possible D gene is TRBD2 (6 bases). Between the trimmed V and J ends, which lost 5 bases and 5 bases, there was a span of 17 bases. In germline, CDR1 is SEHNR, CDR2 FQNEAQ (reference sequence). CDR3 size: 15 residues. CDR3 bases: TGTGCCAGCAGCCCGCAGGGAGGCGATAAAGATACGCAGTATTTT. It yields the protein CASSPQGGDKDTQYF.

This clone was observed a single time. V and J are TRBV30 and TRBJ1-2; TRBD1 matches at 7 bases. With V trimmed by 4 bases and J by 4 bases, 12 bases remained unmatched. In germline, CDR1 is GTSNPN, CDR2 SVGIG (reference sequence). The CDR3 runs 15 residues. The CDR3 spells CAWTPIRGTAYGYTF. The CDR3 DNA reads TGTGCCTGGACCCCGATTAGGGGGACAGCCTATGGCTACACCTTC.